This T cell receptor beta chain appears in the sequencing data of a study of T cell changes during pregnancy in multiple sclerosis (dated by TCRdb to about 2019). Regarding the complete study: The study examined how the T cell repertoire changed over the course of pregnancy in women with multiple sclerosis.

The library was made by the immunoSEQ multiplex PCR assay. The immuneACCESS repertoire file appears here via TCRdb, limited to in-frame rearrangements. These files lack a portion of the clones; in checked studies, under half of the deficit traces to unresolved V genes, and the cause of the others is not known. The sample records approximately 37,000 clones, about 90% of which are singletons. Roughly 0.72% of the sample is in the top ten clones. CDR1 and CDR2 are drawn from the germline V gene (reference sequence): LNHDA, SQIVND. V lost 4 bases and J lost 10 bases; the stretch between them is 11 bases long. The CDR3 sequence holds 12 residues, the cysteine and phenylalanine included. The read is trimmed to its CDR3 DNA, 36 bases read in frame from base 1. In regard to this clone: Its antigen remains undetermined. Base qualities are missing; no much larger clone stands one base away.

The specimen comprised CD4+ T cells from peripheral blood mononuclear cells, sampled before pregnancy. This sequence originates from a female donor with multiple sclerosis, enrolled in a pregnancy study. The sequence is built from TRBV19 and TRBJ2-1; no D gene call is confident. The CDR3 is CASSTQVREQFF. Read as DNA, the sequence is TGTGCCAGTAGTACTCAGGTACGGGAGCAGTTCTTC.